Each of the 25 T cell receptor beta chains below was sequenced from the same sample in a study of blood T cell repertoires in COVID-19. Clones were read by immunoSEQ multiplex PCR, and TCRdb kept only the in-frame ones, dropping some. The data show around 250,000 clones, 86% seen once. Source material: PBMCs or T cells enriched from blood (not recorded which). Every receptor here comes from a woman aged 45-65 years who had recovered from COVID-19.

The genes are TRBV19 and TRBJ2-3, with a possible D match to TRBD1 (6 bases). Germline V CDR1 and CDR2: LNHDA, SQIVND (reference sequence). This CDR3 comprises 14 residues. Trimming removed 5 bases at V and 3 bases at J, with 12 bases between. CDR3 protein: CASSLQGMTDTQYF. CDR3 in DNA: TGTGCCAGTAGTTTGCAGGGGATGACAGATACGCAGTATTTT.

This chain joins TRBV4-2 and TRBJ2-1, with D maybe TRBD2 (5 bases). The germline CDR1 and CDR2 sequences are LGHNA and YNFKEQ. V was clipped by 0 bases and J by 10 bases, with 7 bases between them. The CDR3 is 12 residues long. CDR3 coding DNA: TGTGCCAGCAGCCAAGATAGGAGGGAGCAGTTCTTC. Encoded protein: CASSQDRREQFF.

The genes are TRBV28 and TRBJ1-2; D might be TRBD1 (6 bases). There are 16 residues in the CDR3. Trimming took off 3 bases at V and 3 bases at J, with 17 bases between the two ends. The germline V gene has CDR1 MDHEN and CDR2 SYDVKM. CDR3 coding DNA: TGTGCCAGCAGTTTCCCCCCGGGGGGGGCTTACTATGGCTACACCTTC. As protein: CASSFPPGGAYYGYTF.

The CDR3 protein is CASSLGGGGYSYEQYF. The DNA for the CDR3 is TGTGCCAGCAGCTTGGGTGGCGGGGGATACTCCTACGAGCAGTACTTC. V and J are TRBV5-8 and TRBJ2-7; 7 nucleotides match TRBD2. Germline CDR1 and CDR2: SGHTS and YDEGEE. This CDR3 has 16 residues. After removal of 0 bases from V and 0 bases from J, the junction contained 6 bases not matched to a gene.

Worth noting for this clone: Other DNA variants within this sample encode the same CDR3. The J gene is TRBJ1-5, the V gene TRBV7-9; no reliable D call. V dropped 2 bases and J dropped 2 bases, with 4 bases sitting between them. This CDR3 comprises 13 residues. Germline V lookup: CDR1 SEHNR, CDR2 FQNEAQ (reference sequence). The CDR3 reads CASSLQGNQPQHF. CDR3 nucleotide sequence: TGTGCCAGCAGCTTACAGGGCAATCAGCCCCAGCATTTT. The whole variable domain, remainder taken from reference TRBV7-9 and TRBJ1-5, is DTGVSQNPRHKITKRGQNVTFRCDPISEHNRLYWYRQTLGQGPEFLTYFQNEAQLEKSRLLSDRFSAERPKGSFSTLEIQRTEQGDSAMYLCASSLQGNQPQHFGDGTRLSIL.

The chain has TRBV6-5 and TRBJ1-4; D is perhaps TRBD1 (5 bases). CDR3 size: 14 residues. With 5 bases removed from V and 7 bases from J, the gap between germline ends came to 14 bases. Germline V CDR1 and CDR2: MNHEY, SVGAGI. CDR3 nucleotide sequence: TGTGCCAGCAGTCGCAGCAGACAGTCTGAAAAACTGTTTTTT. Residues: CASSRSRQSEKLFF.

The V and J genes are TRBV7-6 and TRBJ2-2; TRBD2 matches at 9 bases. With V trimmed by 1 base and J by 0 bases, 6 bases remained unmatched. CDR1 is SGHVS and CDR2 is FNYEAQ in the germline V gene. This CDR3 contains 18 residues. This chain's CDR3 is CASSLERASGTNTGELFF. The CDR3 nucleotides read TGTGCCAGCAGCTTAGAGCGGGCTAGCGGGACGAACACCGGGGAGCTGTTTTTT. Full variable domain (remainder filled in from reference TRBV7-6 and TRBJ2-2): GAGVSQSPRYKVTKRGQDVALRCDPISGHVSLYWYRQALGQGPEFLTYFNYEAQQDKSGLPNDRFSAERPEGSISTLTIQRTEQRDSAMYRCASSLERASGTNTGELFFGEGSRLTVL.

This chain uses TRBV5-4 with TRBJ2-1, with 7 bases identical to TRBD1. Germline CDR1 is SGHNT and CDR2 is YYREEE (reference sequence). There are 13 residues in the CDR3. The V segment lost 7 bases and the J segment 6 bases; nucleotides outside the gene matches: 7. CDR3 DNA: TGTGCCAGCGGACTGACAGGGAGCAATGAGCAGTTCTTC. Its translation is CASGLTGSNEQFF. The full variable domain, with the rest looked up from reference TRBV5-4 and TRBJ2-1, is ETGVTQSPTHLIKTRGQQVTLRCSSQSGHNTVSWYQQALGQGPQFIFQYYREEENGRGNFPPRFSGLQFPNYSSELNVNALELDDSALYLCASGLTGSNEQFFGPGTRLTVL.

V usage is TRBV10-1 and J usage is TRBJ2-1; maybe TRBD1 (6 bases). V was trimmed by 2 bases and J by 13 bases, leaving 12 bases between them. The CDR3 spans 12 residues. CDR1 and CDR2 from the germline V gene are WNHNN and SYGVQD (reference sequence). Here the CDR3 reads CASSEGTKSQFF. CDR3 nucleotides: TGCGCCAGCAGTGAGGGGACAAAGAGTCAGTTCTTC.

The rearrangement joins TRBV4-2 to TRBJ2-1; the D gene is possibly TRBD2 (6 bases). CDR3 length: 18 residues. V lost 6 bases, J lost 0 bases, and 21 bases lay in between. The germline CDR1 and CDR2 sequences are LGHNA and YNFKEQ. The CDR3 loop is CASRRLVDLHSSYNEQFF. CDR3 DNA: TGTGCCAGCAGGCGACTAGTAGACCTCCACTCCTCCTACAATGAGCAGTTCTTC.

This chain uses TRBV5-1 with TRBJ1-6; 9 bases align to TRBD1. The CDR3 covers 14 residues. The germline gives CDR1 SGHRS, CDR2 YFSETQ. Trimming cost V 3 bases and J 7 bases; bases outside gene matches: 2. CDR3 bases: TGCGCCAGCAGCTGGGACAGGGCCAATTCACCCCTCCACTTT. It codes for CASSWDRANSPLHF.

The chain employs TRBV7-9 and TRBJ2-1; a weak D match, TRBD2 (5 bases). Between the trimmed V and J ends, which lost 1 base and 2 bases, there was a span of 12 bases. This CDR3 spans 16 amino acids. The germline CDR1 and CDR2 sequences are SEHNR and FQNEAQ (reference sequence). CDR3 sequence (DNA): TGTGCCAGCAGCTTAGACGGGCTAGCAGCCTACAATGAGCAGTTCTTC. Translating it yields CASSLDGLAAYNEQFF.

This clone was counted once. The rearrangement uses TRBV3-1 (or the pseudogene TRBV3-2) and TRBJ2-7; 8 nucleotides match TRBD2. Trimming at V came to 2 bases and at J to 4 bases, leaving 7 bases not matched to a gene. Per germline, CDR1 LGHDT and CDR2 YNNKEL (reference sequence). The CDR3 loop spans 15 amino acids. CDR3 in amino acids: CASSQSGTRTYEQYF. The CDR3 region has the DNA TGTGCCAGCAGCCAATCCGGGACTAGGACGTACGAGCAGTACTTC.

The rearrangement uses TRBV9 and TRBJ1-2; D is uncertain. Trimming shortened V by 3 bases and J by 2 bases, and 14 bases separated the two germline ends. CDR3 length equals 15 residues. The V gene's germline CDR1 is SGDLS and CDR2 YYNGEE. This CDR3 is CASSDPGGGNYGYTF. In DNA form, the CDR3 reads TGTGCCAGCAGCGATCCAGGAGGAGGGAACTATGGCTACACCTTC.

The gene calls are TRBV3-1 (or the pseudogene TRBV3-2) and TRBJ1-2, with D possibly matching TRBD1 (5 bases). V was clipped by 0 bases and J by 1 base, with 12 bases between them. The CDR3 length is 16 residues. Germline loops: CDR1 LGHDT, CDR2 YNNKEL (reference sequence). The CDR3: CASSQDRVGFNYGYTF. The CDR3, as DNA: TGTGCCAGCAGCCAAGACAGGGTAGGGTTTAACTATGGCTACACCTTC.

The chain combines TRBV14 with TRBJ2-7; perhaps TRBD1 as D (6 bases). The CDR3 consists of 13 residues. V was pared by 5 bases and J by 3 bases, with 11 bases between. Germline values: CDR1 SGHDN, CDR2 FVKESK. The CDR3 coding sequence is TGTGCCAGCAGCACCTGGACAGACTACGAGCAGTACTTC. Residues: CASSTWTDYEQYF.

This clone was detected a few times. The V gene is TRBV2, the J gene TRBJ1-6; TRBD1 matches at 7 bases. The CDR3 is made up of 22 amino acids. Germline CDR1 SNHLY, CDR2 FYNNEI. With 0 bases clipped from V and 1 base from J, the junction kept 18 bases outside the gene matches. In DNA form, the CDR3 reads TGTGCCAGCAGTGAAGCTCCCTCGGTAGTGAATCCCAGGGGGTCCTATAATTCACCCCTCCACTTT. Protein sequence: CASSEAPSVVNPRGSYNSPLHF.

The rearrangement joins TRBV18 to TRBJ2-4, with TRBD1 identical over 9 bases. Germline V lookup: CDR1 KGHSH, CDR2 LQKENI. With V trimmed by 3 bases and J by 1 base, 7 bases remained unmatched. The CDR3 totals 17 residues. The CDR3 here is CASSPAGTGWAKNIQYF. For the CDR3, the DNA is TGTGCCAGCTCACCTGCCGGGACAGGGTGGGCCAAAAACATTCAGTACTTC.

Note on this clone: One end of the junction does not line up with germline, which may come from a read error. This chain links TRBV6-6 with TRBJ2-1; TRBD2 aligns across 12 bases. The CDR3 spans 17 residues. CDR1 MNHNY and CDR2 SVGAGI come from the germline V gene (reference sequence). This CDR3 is CASSPAASGRAYNEQFF. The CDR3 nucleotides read TGTGCCAGCAGTCCCGCGGCTAGCGGGAGGGCCTATAATGAGCAGTTCTTC.

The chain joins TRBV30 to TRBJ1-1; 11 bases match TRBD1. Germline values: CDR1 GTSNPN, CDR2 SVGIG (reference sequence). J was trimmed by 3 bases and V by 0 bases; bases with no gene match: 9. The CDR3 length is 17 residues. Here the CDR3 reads CAWSVRRTGGFDTEAFF. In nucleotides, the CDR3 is TGTGCCTGGAGTGTACGTAGGACAGGGGGCTTTGACACTGAAGCTTTCTTT.

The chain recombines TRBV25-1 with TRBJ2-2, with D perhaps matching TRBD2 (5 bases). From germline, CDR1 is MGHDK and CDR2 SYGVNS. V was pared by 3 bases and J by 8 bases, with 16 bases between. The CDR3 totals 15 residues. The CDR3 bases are TGTGCCAGCAGTGATCCCGGGTCCCCGGGGGGGGAGCTGTTTTTT. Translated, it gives CASSDPGSPGGELFF.

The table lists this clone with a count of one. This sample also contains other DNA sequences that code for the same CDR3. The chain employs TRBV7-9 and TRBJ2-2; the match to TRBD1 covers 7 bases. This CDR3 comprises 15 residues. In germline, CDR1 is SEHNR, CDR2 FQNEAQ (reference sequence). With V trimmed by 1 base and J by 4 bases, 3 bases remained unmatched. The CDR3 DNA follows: TGTGCCAGCAGCTTAGGGACAGGATCCACCGGGGAGCTGTTTTTT. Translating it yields CASSLGTGSTGELFF.

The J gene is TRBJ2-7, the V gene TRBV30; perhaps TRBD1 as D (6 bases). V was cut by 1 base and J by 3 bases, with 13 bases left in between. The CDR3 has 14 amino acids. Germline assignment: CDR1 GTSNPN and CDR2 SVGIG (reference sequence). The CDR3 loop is CAWSEGVLVYEQYF. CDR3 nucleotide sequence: TGTGCCTGGAGTGAGGGGGTTCTGGTCTACGAGCAGTACTTC. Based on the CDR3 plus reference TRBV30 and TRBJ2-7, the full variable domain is SQTIHQWPATLVQPVGSPLSLECTVEGTSNPNLYWYRQAAGRGLQLLFYSVGIGQISSEVPQNLSASRPQDRQFILSSKKLLLSDSGFYLCAWSEGVLVYEQYFGPGTRLTVT.

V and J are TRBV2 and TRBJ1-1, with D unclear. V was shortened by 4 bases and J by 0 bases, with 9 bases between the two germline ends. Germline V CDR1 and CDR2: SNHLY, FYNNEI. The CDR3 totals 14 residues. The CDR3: CASSGRALNTEAFF. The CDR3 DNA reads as TGTGCCAGCAGTGGGCGGGCCCTGAACACTGAAGCTTTCTTT.

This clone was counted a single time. The CDR3 DNA reads as TGTGCCAGCAGTTTCCACGAGGGGGCCGGTTCACCCCTCCACTTT. Its translation is CASSFHEGAGSPLHF. The chain combines TRBV28 with TRBJ1-6, with 7 bases matching TRBD1. This CDR3 comprises 15 residues. The germline V gene encodes CDR1 MDHEN and CDR2 SYDVKM. The V and J ends lost 3 bases and 9 bases, in that order; junction bases with no gene match: 8.